Listed here are 3 T cell receptor beta chains from one sample, sequenced in a study of graft-versus-host responses after intestinal transplantation. The repertoire was sequenced with immunoSEQ multiplex PCR; TCRdb's copy has only in-frame clones and lacks some. The table records approximately 90,000 clones, 85% to 95% of them present only once. The antigens of these receptors remain unknown. The specimen was unstimulated CD8+ T cells sorted from spleen or lymph node cells, collected before intestinal transplant. These receptors all come from a human donor who received an intestinal transplant.

The chain joins TRBV5-5 to TRBJ1-5, with D tentatively TRBD1 (6 bases). V was pared by 2 bases and J by 6 bases, with 15 bases between. This CDR3 spans 15 amino acids. From germline, CDR1 is SGHKS and CDR2 YYEKEE (reference sequence). CDR3 nucleotides: TGTGCCAGCAGCTTACACAGGGATCCGGGTCAGCCCCAGCATTTT. Amino acids: CASSLHRDPGQPQHF.

The chain is built from TRBV9 and TRBJ2-3; D is perhaps TRBD2 (5 bases). This CDR3 has 15 amino acids. The germline V and J ends were trimmed by 4 bases and 3 bases, with 15 bases remaining between them. Germline V lookup: CDR1 SGDLS, CDR2 YYNGEE. CDR3 bases: TGTGCCAGCAGCCTAGCTGCCGGGGAGACAGATACGCAGTATTTT. Translation gives CASSLAAGETDTQYF.

In its sample, this clone was seen once. This chain uses TRBV30 with TRBJ2-7; the D gene is possibly TRBD2 (7 bases). Trimming stripped 0 bases from V and 5 bases from J, with 11 bases between. The CDR3 has 13 amino acids. Germline loops: CDR1 GTSNPN, CDR2 SVGIG (reference sequence). The CDR3 DNA reads TGTGCCTGGAGTGTAGGGGGGGGCAACGAGCAGTACTTC. Its protein product is CAWSVGGGNEQYF.